The 25 T cell receptor beta chains reported below all come from one sample, sequenced in a study of T cells after yellow fever vaccination. MiXCR, applied by TCRdb to the 5' RACE reads, yields one record per CDR3 protein. In the table there are about 330,000 distinct CDR3 sequences, about 8.3% of which are singletons. The sequenced sample was PBMCs, obtained 45 days after the first yellow fever vaccination. The receptors originated from a man between 18 and 29 years old who received the YFV17D yellow fever vaccine.

V and J are TRBV24-1 and TRBJ2-3; 7 bases map to TRBD2. With V trimmed by 4 bases and J by 1 base, 1 base remained unmatched. The CDR3 is 14 amino acids. Per germline, CDR1 KGHDR and CDR2 SFDVKD. This CDR3 is CATSERGGTDTQYF. The DNA of the CDR3 is TGTGCCACCAGTGAACGGGGGGGCACAGATACGCAGTATTTT.

This chain joins TRBV5-1 and TRBJ1-4; D is uncertain. This CDR3 is built from 13 residues. V was trimmed by 3 bases and J by 8 bases, leaving 11 bases between them. Germline V gene data show CDR1 as SGHRS and CDR2 as YFSETQ. This chain's CDR3 is CASSSLPEEKLFF. The CDR3 DNA reads TGCGCCAGCAGCTCCTTGCCTGAGGAAAAACTGTTTTTT.

In its sample, this clonotype was seen a few times. V gene TRBV30 combines with J gene TRBJ1-5, with D perhaps matching TRBD1 (5 bases). Trimming left V 1 base short and J 7 bases short, with 14 bases between. Germline V gene sequence: CDR1 GTSNPN, CDR2 SVGIG (reference sequence). This CDR3 has 14 residues. CDR3 in amino acids: CAWSGGVFGQPQHF. The CDR3 coding sequence is TGTGCCTGGAGTGGAGGGGTTTTCGGGCAGCCCCAGCATTTT.

The chain carries TRBV9 and TRBJ1-3; D is ambiguous. V dropped 3 bases and J dropped 0 bases, with 10 bases sitting between them. Germline CDR1 and CDR2: SGDLS and YYNGEE. This CDR3 region has 15 residues. This chain's CDR3 is CASSGRGSSGNTIYF. CDR3 sequence (DNA): TGTGCCAGCAGCGGACGGGGTTCCTCTGGAAACACCATATATTTT.

The sample holds many counts of this clonotype. The J gene is TRBJ2-2, the V gene TRBV20-1, with D perhaps TRBD2 (7 bases). V gave up 7 bases and J gave up 9 bases, with 18 bases separating them. The germline gives CDR1 DFQATT, CDR2 SNEGSKA (reference sequence). There are 13 residues in the CDR3. The CDR3 sequence: CSVGGGGRRELFF. CDR3 DNA: TGCAGTGTAGGGGGGGGTGGCCGTCGGGAGCTGTTTTTT.

The rearrangement links TRBV7-2 to TRBJ2-3; 9 nucleotides line up with TRBD2. V trimming: 5 bases; J trimming: 2 bases; junction bases outside the gene matches: 8. Germline V gene sequence: CDR1 SGHTA, CDR2 FQGNSA. This CDR3 contains 16 residues. CDR3 coding DNA: TGTGCCAGCAGCGCTCGTCTAGCGGGGCCCACAGATACGCAGTATTTT. It yields the protein CASSARLAGPTDTQYF.

This clonotype was observed a few times. The chain employs TRBV24-1 and TRBJ2-5; possibly TRBD1 for D (6 bases). Trimming removed 5 bases from V and 5 bases from J, with 8 bases in between. CDR3 length: 12 amino acids. Germline V gene data show CDR1 as KGHDR and CDR2 as SFDVKD. The DNA for the CDR3 is TGTGCCACCAGTGCAAGGGGGGAGACCCAGTACTTC. Protein: CATSARGETQYF.

The sample holds a few counts of this clonotype. The chain employs TRBV20-1 and TRBJ1-4, with TRBD1 matching over 10 bases. Germline V lookup: CDR1 DFQATT, CDR2 SNEGSKA (reference sequence). Trimming took 5 bases from V and 8 from J; bases not matched to a gene: 5. This CDR3 is built from 13 residues. The chain's CDR3 is CSALGQGGEKLFF. The CDR3 bases are TGCAGTGCTCTCGGACAGGGGGGGGAAAAACTGTTTTTT.

The rearrangement links TRBV7-2 to TRBJ1-1, with a tentative D call TRBD1 (5 bases). The germline gives CDR1 SGHTA, CDR2 FQGNSA. V lost 3 bases, J lost 3 bases, and 11 bases lay in between. The length of the CDR3 is 14 residues. The CDR3 DNA sequence: TGTGCCAGCAGCTTCGGTCAGGGTTACACTGAAGCTTTCTTT. It specifies CASSFGQGYTEAFF.

The V and J genes are TRBV7-9 and TRBJ1-1, with D possibly being TRBD1 (5 bases). The CDR3 extends over 16 amino acids. The germline V gene encodes CDR1 SEHNR and CDR2 FQNEAQ (reference sequence). Trimming took off 2 bases at V and 4 bases at J, with 17 bases between the two ends. The CDR3 nucleotides read TGTGCCAGCAGCTTATTGCTTGGCAGGGAGGGCACTGAAGCTTTCTTT. It is translated as CASSLLLGREGTEAFF.

This chain links TRBV20-1 with TRBJ2-7; a weak D match, TRBD1 (6 bases). The CDR3 runs 14 residues. Trimming stripped 6 bases from V and 4 bases from J, with 19 bases between. Germline V gives CDR1 DFQATT, CDR2 SNEGSKA (reference sequence). The CDR3 region is CSASRAQGFYEQYF. The DNA for the CDR3 is TGCAGTGCCTCCAGGGCTCAGGGGTTTTACGAGCAGTACTTC.

This clonotype was detected ten times or more. The chain links TRBV5-1 to TRBJ1-2; 8 nucleotides match TRBD1. The CDR3 loop spans 14 amino acids. Germline-derived CDR1 and CDR2 are SGHRS and YFSETQ. V shed 0 bases and J 7 bases; nucleotides not matched to a gene: 5. DNA of the CDR3: TGCGCCAGCAGCTTGGCCGGACAGGGTGGTGGCTACACCTTC. Translated, it gives CASSLAGQGGGYTF.

This clonotype was counted ten times or more. The rearrangement uses TRBV12-3 or TRBV12-4 and TRBJ2-7; D may match TRBD1 or TRBD2 (6 bases each). The CDR3 has 14 residues. The V and J ends lost 3 bases and 4 bases respectively, with 13 bases between them. The DNA of the CDR3 is TGTGCCAGCAGTTTGGGGGGCCAGGATTACGAGCAGTACTTC. Protein product: CASSLGGQDYEQYF.

This clonotype was seen more than once but under ten times. V usage is TRBV5-1 and J usage is TRBJ2-1; possible D gene TRBD1, 7 bases. Trimming stripped 4 bases from V and 4 bases from J, with 18 bases between. The CDR3 has 16 amino acids. Germline CDR1 SGHRS, CDR2 YFSETQ. The CDR3 region is CASSPAGQGGYNEQFF. The CDR3 DNA reads as TGCGCCAGCAGCCCAGCTGGGCAGGGGGGTTACAATGAGCAGTTCTTC. The entire variable domain, with the rest obtained from reference TRBV5-1 and TRBJ2-1, is as follows: KAGVTQTPRYLIKTRGQQVTLSCSPISGHRSVSWYQQTPGQGLQFLFEYFSETQRNKGNFPGRFSGRQFSNSRSEMNVSTLELGDSALYLCASSPAGQGGYNEQFFGPGTRLTVL.

This clonotype occurred many times. The chain uses TRBV5-1 and TRBJ1-1; D gene uncertain. Trimming took 2 bases from V and 2 from J, leaving 10 bases between them. The germline V gene encodes CDR1 SGHRS and CDR2 YFSETQ. The CDR3 loop spans 14 amino acids. In DNA, the CDR3 is TGCGCCAGCAGCTTCGGATTCGGCAACACTGAAGCTTTCTTT. It yields the protein CASSFGFGNTEAFF.

V is TRBV6-1 and J is TRBJ2-3; 8 bases align to TRBD2. V dropped 6 bases and J dropped 8; count of bases not matched to a gene: 7. Germline V gene data show CDR1 as MNHNS and CDR2 as SASEGT. This CDR3 contains 13 residues. CDR3 bases: TGTGCCAGCAGCATACGGGGGGGCGGTACGCAGTATTTT. It codes for CASSIRGGGTQYF.

The chain links TRBV18 to TRBJ2-1, with 9 bases aligning to TRBD1. Unmatched junction bases numbered 12, after V lost 0 bases and J lost 9 bases. There are 17 residues in the CDR3. CDR1 KGHSH and CDR2 LQKENI come from the germline V gene. CDR3 in DNA: TGTGCCAGCTCACCACCAACAGGGGGCAGTATCGGGAGTGAGCAGTTCTTC. It translates to CASSPPTGGSIGSEQFF.

This clonotype was seen a few times. V is TRBV5-4 and J is TRBJ2-6, with a tentative D call TRBD1 (5 bases). The CDR3 sequence is 15 residues long. Deletions cut 3 bases from V and 1 base from J, with 8 bases between. The germline gives CDR1 SGHNT, CDR2 YYREEE (reference sequence). CDR3 bases: TGTGCCAGCAGCTCCGCAGGGTCTGGGGCCAACGTCCTGACTTTC. Amino acid sequence: CASSSAGSGANVLTF.

Only a few counts were recorded for this clonotype. The chain has TRBV7-9 and TRBJ2-2; perhaps TRBD1 as D (5 bases). This CDR3 has 15 residues. The germline V and J ends were trimmed by 4 bases and 1 base, with 10 bases remaining between them. Germline V gene data show CDR1 as SEHNR and CDR2 as FQNEAQ (reference sequence). The CDR3 sequence: CASSSPTENTGELFF. The CDR3 DNA follows: TGTGCCAGCAGCTCCCCGACAGAGAACACCGGGGAGCTGTTTTTT. Full variable domain (rest looked up from reference TRBV7-9 and TRBJ2-2): DTGVSQNPRHKITKRGQNVTFRCDPISEHNRLYWYRQTLGQGPEFLTYFQNEAQLEKSRLLSDRFSAERPKGSFSTLEIQRTEQGDSAMYLCASSSPTENTGELFFGEGSRLTVL.

This clonotype turned up a few times. A much larger clone lies one base from this, so it may be a read error. The V call is TRBV5-6, the J call TRBJ2-2; 9 nucleotides match TRBD1. The CDR3 has 13 residues. The ends lost 7 bases at V and 7 bases at J; junction bases unmatched: 5. Germline CDR1 SGHDT, CDR2 YYEEEE. The CDR3: CASRDRDIGELFF. In DNA, the CDR3 is TGTGCCAGCCGGGACAGGGACATCGGGGAGCTGTTTTTT.

This clonotype was observed a handful of times. This chain connects TRBV7-9 to TRBJ1-5; D uncertain. Trimming took off 3 bases at V and 5 bases at J, with 8 bases between the two ends. Germline V gene data show CDR1 as SEHNR and CDR2 as FQNEAQ (reference sequence). The CDR3 is 13 amino acids. The CDR3 DNA reads as TGTGCCAGCAGCTTCGTAGAGGATCAGCCCCAGCATTTT. Amino acid sequence: CASSFVEDQPQHF.

The chain uses TRBV6-1 and TRBJ2-2; D is undetermined. The CDR3 extends over 14 amino acids. The V end lost 11 bases, the J end lost 1 base, and 14 bases lay between the germline ends. Per the germline V gene, CDR1 is MNHNS and CDR2 is SASEGT. As DNA, the CDR3 is TGTGCCTCCCTCCCTAGGTGGAACACCGGGGAGCTGTTTTTT. Its protein is CASLPRWNTGELFF.

The chain couples TRBV7-9 to TRBJ1-4; a weak D match, TRBD1 (5 bases). The CDR3 contains 12 residues. Trimming shortened V by 1 base and J by 10 bases, and 7 bases separated the two germline ends. CDR1 SEHNR and CDR2 FQNEAQ come from the germline V gene (reference sequence). This CDR3 reads CASSLDDRKLFF. The CDR3 bases are TGTGCCAGCAGCTTAGATGACAGAAAACTGTTTTTT.

The V and J genes are TRBV6-1 and TRBJ2-2, with 8 bases matching TRBD1. This CDR3 region has 16 residues. Unmatched junction bases numbered 8, after V lost 6 bases and J lost 2 bases. Germline CDR1 MNHNS, CDR2 SASEGT. CDR3 loop: CASRDPGQANTGELFF. The CDR3 bases are TGTGCCAGCAGAGACCCGGGACAGGCCAACACCGGGGAGCTGTTTTTT.

A few counts support this clonotype. The CDR3 DNA reads as TGCGCCAGCAGCCAGTTTACAGGGGATGGCACCATATATTTT. It yields the protein CASSQFTGDGTIYF. This sequence joins TRBV5-1 and TRBJ1-3; 7 bases agree with TRBD1. V was clipped by 4 bases and J by 9 bases; unmatched bases: 10. The CDR3 has 14 amino acids. Per germline, CDR1 SGHRS and CDR2 YFSETQ.